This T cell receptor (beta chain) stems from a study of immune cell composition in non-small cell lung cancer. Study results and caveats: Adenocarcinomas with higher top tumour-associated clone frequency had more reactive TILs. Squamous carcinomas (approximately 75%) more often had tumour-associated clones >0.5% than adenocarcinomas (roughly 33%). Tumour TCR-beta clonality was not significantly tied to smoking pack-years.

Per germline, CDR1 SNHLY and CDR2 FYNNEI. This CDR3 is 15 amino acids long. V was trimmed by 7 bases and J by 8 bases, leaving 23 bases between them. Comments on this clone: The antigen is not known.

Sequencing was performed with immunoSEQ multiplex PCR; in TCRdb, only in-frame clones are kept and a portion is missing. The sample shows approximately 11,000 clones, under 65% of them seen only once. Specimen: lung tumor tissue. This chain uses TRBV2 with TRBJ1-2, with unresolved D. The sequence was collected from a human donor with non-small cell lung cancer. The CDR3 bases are TGTGCCAGCATTCTAGAGGCCTCACAGAGAGGGGGCTACACCTTC. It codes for CASILEASQRGGYTF. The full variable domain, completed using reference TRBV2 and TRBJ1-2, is EPEVTQTPSHQVTQMGQEVILRCVPISNHLYFYWYRQILGQKVEFLVSFYNNEISEKSEIFDDQFSVERPDGSNFTLKIRSTKLEDSAMYFCASILEASQRGGYTFGSGTRLTVV.